This TCR beta chain was sequenced in a study of human T cells and chemical hapten exposure. In the study overall: Patch tests containing 0.01% DPC, applied to the upper back, were read at 6 days.

Each CDR3 protein is one row after TCRdb ran MiXCR on the RACE reads. The sample gives roughly 81,000 distinct CDR3 sequences, 8.5% of which show up once; approximately 2.8% is in the top ten. Time point: pre-sensitization, week 0. Treatment: therapeutic diphenylcyclopropenone sensitization with weekly scalp DPC. Participating donors were patients with alopecia, aged 18 to 70 years, considered appropriate candidates for DPC. The sample holds many counts of this clonotype. Trimming stripped 0 bases from V and 2 bases from J, with 8 bases between. The CDR3 extends over 15 amino acids. Germline CDR1 is MNHNS and CDR2 is SASEGT.

This clonotype originated in a man aged 35-49 years with alopecia areata. Some clones in this sample may be carry-over from other donors' samples. The genes are TRBV6-1 and TRBJ1-5; D might be TRBD1 (6 bases). Sequences were derived from whole blood, sampled in connection with sensitization to the hapten diphenylcyclopropenone (DPC). As DNA, the CDR3 is TGTGCCAGCAGTGAAGCCAGGGGTGGCAATCAGCCCCAGCATTTT. Protein product: CASSEARGGNQPQHF.